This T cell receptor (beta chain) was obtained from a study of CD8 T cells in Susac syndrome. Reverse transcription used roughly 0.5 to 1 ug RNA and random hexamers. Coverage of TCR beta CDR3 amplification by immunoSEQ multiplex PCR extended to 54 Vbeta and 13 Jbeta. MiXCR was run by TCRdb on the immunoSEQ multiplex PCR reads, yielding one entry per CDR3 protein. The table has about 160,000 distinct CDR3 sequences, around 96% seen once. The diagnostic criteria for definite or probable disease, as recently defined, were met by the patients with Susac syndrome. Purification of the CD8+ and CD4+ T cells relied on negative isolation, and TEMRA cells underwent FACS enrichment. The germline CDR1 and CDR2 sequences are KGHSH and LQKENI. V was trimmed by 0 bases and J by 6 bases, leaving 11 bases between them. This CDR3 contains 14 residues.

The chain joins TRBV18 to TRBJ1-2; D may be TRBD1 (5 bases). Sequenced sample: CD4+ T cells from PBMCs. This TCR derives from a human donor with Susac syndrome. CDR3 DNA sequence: TGTGCCAGCTCACCACCCAACAGGTCCCATGGCTACACCTTC. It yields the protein CASSPPNRSHGYTF.